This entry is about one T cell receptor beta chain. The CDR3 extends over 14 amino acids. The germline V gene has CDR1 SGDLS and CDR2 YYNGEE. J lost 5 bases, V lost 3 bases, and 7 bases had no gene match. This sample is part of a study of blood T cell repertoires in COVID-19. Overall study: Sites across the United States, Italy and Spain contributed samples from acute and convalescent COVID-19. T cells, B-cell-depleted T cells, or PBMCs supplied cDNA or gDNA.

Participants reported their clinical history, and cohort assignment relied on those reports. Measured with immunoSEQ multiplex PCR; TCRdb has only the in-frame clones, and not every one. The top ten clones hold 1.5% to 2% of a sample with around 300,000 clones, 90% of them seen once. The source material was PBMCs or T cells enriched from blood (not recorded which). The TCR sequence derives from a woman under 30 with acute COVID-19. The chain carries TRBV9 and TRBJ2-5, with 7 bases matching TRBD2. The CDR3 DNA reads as TGTGCCAGCAGCGCCGCGGGAGCTGTGGAGACCCAGTACTTC. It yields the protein CASSAAGAVETQYF.